A few counts support the clone carrying this T cell receptor (beta chain). Its antigen is unknown. The data were taken from a study of cytomegalovirus exposure and HLA in healthy donors. Points from the study as a whole: A later analysis found that most CMV-associated TCR beta chains appeared HLA-restricted. V segments that were indistinguishable, TRBV6-2 and TRBV6-3 among them, were omitted from analysis.

Use of 60 Vbeta and 13 Jbeta primers characterized the PCR. Repertoires were generated with immunoSEQ multiplex PCR, while TCRdb's copy carries only in-frame clones and drops some. The profile shows some 54,000 clones, 73% of them singletons. Germline lookup yields CDR1 SGHNT and CDR2 YYREEE (reference sequence). Losses at the gene ends were 4 bases for V and 5 bases for J; bases not matched to a gene: 11. The CDR3 sequence is 15 residues long. The receptor was isolated from a man aged 18 to 29 in good health and CMV-seronegative. Sequencing was performed on PBMCs. This chain uses TRBV5-4 with TRBJ1-1; 7 positions agree with TRBD1. Here the CDR3 DNA reads TGTGCCAGCAGCCGCCCTGAGGGGGCGAGGACTGAAGCTTTCTTT. Encoded protein: CASSRPEGARTEAFF.